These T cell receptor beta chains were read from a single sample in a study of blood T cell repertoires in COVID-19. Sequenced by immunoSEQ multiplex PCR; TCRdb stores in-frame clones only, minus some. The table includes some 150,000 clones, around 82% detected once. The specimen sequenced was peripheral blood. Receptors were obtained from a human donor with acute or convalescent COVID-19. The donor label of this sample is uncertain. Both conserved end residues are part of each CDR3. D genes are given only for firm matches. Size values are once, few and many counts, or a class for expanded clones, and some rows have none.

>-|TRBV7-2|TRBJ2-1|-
CASSLGRGQANEQFF
TGTGCCAGCAGCTTAGGGAGGGGGCAGGCTAATGAGCAGTTCTTC
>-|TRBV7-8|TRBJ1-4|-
CASTPDSSTNEKLFF
TGTGCCAGCACCCCCGACAGCTCAACTAATGAAAAACTGTTTTTT
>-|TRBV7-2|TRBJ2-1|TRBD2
CASSLSDGRAGNEQFF
TGTGCCAGCAGCTTATCGGACGGGAGGGCCGGGAATGAGCAGTTCTTC
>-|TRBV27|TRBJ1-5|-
CASSAPGNQPQHF
TGTGCCAGCAGCGCCCCGGGGAATCAGCCCCAGCATTTT
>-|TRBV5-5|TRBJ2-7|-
CASSLASTNYEQYF
TGTGCCAGCAGCTTGGCGTCGACAAATTACGAGCAGTACTTC
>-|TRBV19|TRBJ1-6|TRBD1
CASSIRTGGTSYNSPLHF
TGTGCCAGTAGTATCCGGACAGGGGGTACCTCCTATAATTCACCCCTCCACTTT
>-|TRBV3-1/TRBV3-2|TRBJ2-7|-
CASSREAVSNYEQYF
TGTGCCAGCAGCCGGGAGGCGGTGTCGAACTACGAGCAGTACTTC
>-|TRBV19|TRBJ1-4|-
CASSTPGRGNEKLFF
TGTGCCAGTAGTACCCCCGGCAGGGGCAATGAAAAACTGTTTTTT
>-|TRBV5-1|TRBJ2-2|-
CASSIGRGKSGELFF
TGCGCCAGCAGCATTGGGAGGGGGAAGAGCGGGGAGCTGTTTTTT
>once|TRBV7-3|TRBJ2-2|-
CASSSEPFRLLDGELFF
TGTGCCAGCAGCTCTGAACCATTCAGGTTACTTGACGGGGAGCTGTTTTTT
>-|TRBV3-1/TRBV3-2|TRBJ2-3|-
CASSQADTQYF
TGTGCCAGCAGCCAAGCGGATACGCAGTATTTT
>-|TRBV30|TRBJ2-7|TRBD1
CAWSVRRGLDEQYF
TGTGCCTGGAGTGTACGCAGGGGGCTAGACGAGCAGTACTTC
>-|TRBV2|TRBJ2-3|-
CASSEARSTDTQYF
TGTGCCAGCAGTGAAGCCAGGAGCACAGATACGCAGTATTTT
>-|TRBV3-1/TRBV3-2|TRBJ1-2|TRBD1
CASSQEPGQGIFVSGYTF
TGTGCCAGCAGCCAGGAGCCGGGACAGGGGATTTTCGTGAGTGGCTACACCTTC
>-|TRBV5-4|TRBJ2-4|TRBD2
CASSLEKRGGRDIQYF
TGTGCCAGCAGCTTGGAGAAGCGGGGGGGCCGGGACATTCAGTACTTC
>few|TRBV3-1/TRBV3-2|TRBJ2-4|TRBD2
CASSQDGPRAGGNIQYF
TGTGCCAGCAGCCAAGATGGCCCTCGAGCGGGAGGTAACATTCAGTACTTC
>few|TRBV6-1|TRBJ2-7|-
CASSELSVSYEQYF
TGTGCCAGCAGTGAACTAAGCGTCTCCTACGAGCAGTACTTC
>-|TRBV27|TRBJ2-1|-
CASSLKYRTVDEQFF
TGTGCCAGCAGTTTGAAGTATCGAACGGTTGATGAGCAGTTCTTC
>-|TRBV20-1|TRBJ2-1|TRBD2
CSASSVAGDLRGSYNEQFF
TGCAGTGCTAGTTCGGTAGCGGGAGACCTACGGGGCTCCTACAATGAGCAGTTCTTC
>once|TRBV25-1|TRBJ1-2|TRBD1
CASSGQGGNYGYTF
TGTGCCAGCAGTGGGCAGGGGGGAAACTATGGCTACACCTTC
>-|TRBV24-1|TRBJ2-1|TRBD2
CATSDGVGLADYNEQFF
TGTGCCACCAGTGATGGTGTGGGACTAGCGGATTACAATGAGCAGTTCTTC
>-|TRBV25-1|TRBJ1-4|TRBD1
CASTPDHGTVGEKLFF
TGTGCCAGCACCCCTGACCATGGGACAGTGGGTGAAAAACTGTTTTTT
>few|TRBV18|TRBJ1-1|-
CASSSVMNTEAFF
TGTGCCAGCTCATCAGTTATGAACACTGAAGCTTTCTTT
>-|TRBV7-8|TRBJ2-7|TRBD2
CASSLNRLSSGTPYEQYF
TGTGCCAGCAGCTTAAATCGACTTTCTAGCGGGACACCCTACGAGCAGTACTTC
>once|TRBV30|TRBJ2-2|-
CAFNTSPELFF
TGTGCCTTCAACACAAGTCCGGAGCTGTTTTTT
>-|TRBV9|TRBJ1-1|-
CASSVAGAGSTEAFF
TGTGCCAGCAGCGTAGCAGGGGCTGGGAGCACTGAAGCTTTCTTT
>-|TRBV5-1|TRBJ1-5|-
CASSLGGQVDQPQHF
TGCGCCAGCAGCTTGGGGGGGCAGGTTGATCAGCCCCAGCATTTT
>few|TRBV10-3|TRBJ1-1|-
CAISEPGTTSTEAFF
TGTGCCATCAGTGAGCCAGGGACTACAAGCACTGAAGCTTTCTTT
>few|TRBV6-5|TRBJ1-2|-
CASSYHRDGYGYTF
TGTGCCAGCAGTTACCACAGGGATGGCTATGGCTACACCTTC
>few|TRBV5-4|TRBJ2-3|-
CASSSPGVGTQYF
TGTGCCAGCAGCTCCCCGGGGGTAGGTACGCAGTATTTT
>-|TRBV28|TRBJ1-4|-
CASLGTTNEKLFF
TGTGCCAGCCTCGGGACAACCAATGAAAAACTGTTTTTT
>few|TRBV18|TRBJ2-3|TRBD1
CASSPTGDSDTQYF
TGTGCCAGCTCACCGACAGGGGATTCAGATACGCAGTATTTT
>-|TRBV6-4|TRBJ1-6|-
CASSAGGYNSPLHF
TGTGCCAGCAGTGCGGGGGGCTATAATTCACCCCTCCACTTT
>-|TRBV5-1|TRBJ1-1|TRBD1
CASSLPKSQGAMGTEAFF
TGCGCCAGCAGCTTACCTAAATCACAGGGGGCGATGGGAACTGAAGCTTTCTTT
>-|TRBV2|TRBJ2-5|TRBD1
CASSERAVGTGGRQETQYF
TGTGCCAGCAGTGAACGCGCGGTGGGGACAGGGGGCCGACAAGAGACCCAGTACTTC
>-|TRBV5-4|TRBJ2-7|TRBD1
CASSLGQGSSYEQYF
TGTGCCAGCAGCTTGGGACAGGGAAGTTCCTACGAGCAGTACTTC
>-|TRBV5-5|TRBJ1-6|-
CASSFLRDNGSPLHF
TGTGCCAGCAGCTTTCTCCGGGACAATGGGTCACCCCTCCACTTT
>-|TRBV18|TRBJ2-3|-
CASSPNGTPTPDTQYF
TGTGCCAGCTCTCCTAACGGGACTCCTACCCCAGATACGCAGTATTTT
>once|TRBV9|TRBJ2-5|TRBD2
CASSPRLAPTSGETQYF
TGTGCCAGCAGTCCCCGACTAGCTCCGACGAGTGGGGAGACCCAGTACTTC
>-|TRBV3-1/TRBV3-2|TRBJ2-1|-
CASSPLGDEQFF
TGTGCCAGCAGCCCCCTCGGTGATGAGCAGTTCTTC
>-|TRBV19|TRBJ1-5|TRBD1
CASSPSGTGGPGTPQHF
TGTGCCAGTAGTCCCTCCGGGACAGGGGGCCCCGGGACCCCCCAGCATTTT
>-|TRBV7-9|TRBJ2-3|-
CASSLYKGGTDTQYF
TGTGCCAGCAGCTTATATAAGGGGGGCACAGATACGCAGTATTTT
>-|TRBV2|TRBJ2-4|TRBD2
CASSEYAAGVKNIQYF
TGTGCCAGCAGTGAGTACGCAGCGGGGGTCAAAAACATTCAGTACTTC
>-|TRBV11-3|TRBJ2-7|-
CASSLERLRGSYEQYF
TGTGCCAGCAGCTTAGAAAGACTCAGGGGCTCCTACGAGCAGTACTTC
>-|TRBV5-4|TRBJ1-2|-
CASSRDTEGYTF
TGTGCCAGCAGCAGGGACACGGAAGGCTACACCTTC
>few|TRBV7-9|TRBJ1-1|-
CASSLPGSMNTEAFF
TGTGCCAGCAGCCTACCGGGGAGTATGAACACTGAAGCTTTCTTT
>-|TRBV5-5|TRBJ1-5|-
CASSFGRQLSNQPQHF
TGTGCCAGCAGCTTCGGTAGACAACTTTCCAATCAGCCCCAGCATTTT
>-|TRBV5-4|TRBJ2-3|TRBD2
CASSDSGVSTDTQYF
TGTGCCAGCAGCGATAGCGGGGTTAGCACAGATACGCAGTATTTT
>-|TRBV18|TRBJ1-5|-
CASSPASSNQPQHF
TGTGCCAGCTCACCAGCCAGTAGCAATCAGCCCCAGCATTTT
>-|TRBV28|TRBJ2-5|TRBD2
CASSDGTSGEETQYF
TGTGCCAGCAGTGACGGGACTAGCGGGGAAGAGACCCAGTACTTC
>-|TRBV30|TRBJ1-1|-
CAWSVSGHTEAFF
TGTGCCTGGAGTGTCTCAGGTCACACTGAAGCTTTCTTT
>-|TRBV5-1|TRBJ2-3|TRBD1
CASSLVGSGGGTDTQYF
TGCGCCAGCAGCTTGGTGGGGTCAGGGGGCGGCACAGATACGCAGTATTTT
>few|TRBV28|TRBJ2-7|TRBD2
CASSSTSGGTYEQYF
TGTGCCAGCAGTTCAACTTCGGGAGGGACCTACGAGCAGTACTTC
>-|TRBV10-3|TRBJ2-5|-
CAISARTDQETQYF
TGTGCCATCAGTGCCCGGACAGACCAAGAGACCCAGTACTTC